These T cell receptor beta chains were read from a single sample in a study of radiotherapy plus CTLA-4 blockade in lung cancer. Sequenced by immunoSEQ multiplex PCR; TCRdb stores in-frame clones only, minus some. The top ten clones hold approximately 2.5% of a sample with 50,000 to 65,000 clones, approximately 80% of them seen once. The sequencing here drew on peripheral blood, taken from a patient treated with radiotherapy plus ipilimumab. The receptor set was obtained from a human donor with non-small cell lung cancer whose response to radiotherapy plus ipilimumab could not be evaluated. The CDR3 runs from the conserved cysteine through the conserved F or W. Fields, in order: clone size, V gene, J gene, D gene, CDR3 protein, CDR3 DNA. D genes are given only for firm matches. Clone size is given for some rows only: seen once, a few or many times, or a class if the clone is expanded.

>.|TRBV2|TRBJ1-6|.
CASMGQPNSPLHF
TGTGCCAGCATGGGGCAGCCTAATTCACCCCTCCACTTT
>.|TRBV6-1|TRBJ2-7|TRBD2
CASRGPGGEQYF
TGTGCCAGCAGGGGACCGGGGGGGGAGCAGTACTTC
>.|TRBV7-2|TRBJ1-6|.
CASSPRRGNGSPLHF
TGTGCCAGCAGTCCCAGGCGGGGGAACGGTTCACCCCTCCACTTT
>.|TRBV28|TRBJ2-3|.
CASSLPGRIPPTQYF
TGTGCCAGCAGTTTACCAGGCCGTATCCCCCCCACGCAGTATTTT
>.|TRBV4-2|TRBJ2-2|TRBD2
CASSFSGGEAGELFF
TGTGCCAGCAGCTTTAGCGGGGGGGAGGCCGGGGAGCTGTTTTTT
>.|TRBV19|TRBJ2-2|.
CASSLTGGELFF
TGTGCCAGTAGCCTGACAGGCGGGGAGCTGTTTTTT
>.|TRBV27|TRBJ1-1|.
CASSPVVAGLNTEAFF
TGTGCCAGCAGCCCTGTTGTCGCAGGCCTGAACACTGAAGCTTTCTTT
>once|TRBV7-2|TRBJ2-2|.
CASSLALGVAGRLFF
TGTGCCAGCAGCTTAGCGCTCGGGGTGGCGGGGCGGCTGTTTTTT
>.|TRBV19|TRBJ1-5|.
CASSIASGRRFVIQHF
TGTGCCAGTAGTATAGCGTCGGGGAGACGTTTCGTTATCCAGCATTTT
>.|TRBV7-6|TRBJ2-1|.
CASSSSAAGWSSYNEQFF
TGTGCCAGCAGCTCTAGTGCCGCAGGGTGGAGCTCCTACAATGAGCAGTTCTTC
>.|TRBV29-1|TRBJ1-1|.
CSVRETKNTEAFF
TGCAGCGTTAGGGAGACAAAGAACACTGAAGCTTTCTTT
>.|TRBV29-1|TRBJ1-1|.
CSGQGLTEAFF
TGCAGCGGCCAGGGCTTGACTGAAGCTTTCTTT
>few|TRBV5-1|TRBJ1-4|.
CASSFQGGEKLFF
TGCGCCAGCAGCTTTCAGGGAGGTGAAAAACTGTTTTTT
>.|TRBV5-1|TRBJ1-1|.
CASSVQAQNTEAFF
TGCGCCAGCAGCGTCCAGGCGCAGAACACTGAAGCTTTCTTT
>.|TRBV30|TRBJ2-5|.
CACSAGEETQYF
TGTGCCTGCTCAGCGGGTGAAGAGACCCAGTACTTC
>.|TRBV5-1|TRBJ2-1|.
CASSLMSSYNEQFF
TGCGCCAGCAGCTTGATGAGCTCCTACAATGAGCAGTTCTTC
>.|TRBV12-5|TRBJ1-1|.
CASAPAARVGSTEAFF
TGTGCTAGTGCCCCCGCGGCGCGGGTGGGTAGCACTGAAGCTTTCTTT
>once|TRBV7-6|TRBJ2-1|TRBD2
CASSLRTDPGLAREQFF
TGTGCCAGCAGCCTGAGGACAGATCCGGGACTAGCCAGGGAGCAGTTCTTC
>.|TRBV4-1|TRBJ2-5|TRBD2
CASSVRTSPETQYF
TGCGCCAGCAGCGTTAGGACTAGCCCGGAGACCCAGTACTTC
>.|TRBV18|TRBJ2-1|.
CASSPPGVGGPSGEQFF
TGTGCCAGCTCACCACCCGGCGTGGGAGGCCCCTCGGGTGAGCAGTTCTTC
>.|TRBV5-1|TRBJ2-1|.
CASSLSRPGPPYNEQFF
TGCGCCAGCAGCTTGAGCAGGCCCGGTCCCCCATACAATGAGCAGTTCTTC
>few|TRBV4-3|TRBJ1-1|.
CASSQDATVAEAFF
TGCGCCAGCAGCCAAGATGCAACGGTGGCTGAAGCTTTCTTT
>.|TRBV4-1|TRBJ2-5|.
CASSQNPGVGETQYF
TGCGCCAGCAGTCAAAACCCAGGCGTGGGAGAGACCCAGTACTTC
>.|TRBV13|TRBJ1-5|.
CASSKGVYRGNQPQHF
TGTGCCAGCAGCAAAGGGGTTTATCGGGGCAATCAGCCCCAGCATTTT
>.|TRBV5-4|TRBJ1-2|TRBD1
CASSLGQGASYGYTF
TGTGCCAGCAGCCTGGGACAGGGGGCGAGTTATGGCTACACCTTC
>.|TRBV27|TRBJ2-4|.
CATREALAKNIQYF
TGTGCCACCAGGGAGGCCCTAGCCAAAAACATTCAGTACTTC
>.|TRBV5-1|TRBJ2-1|.
CASSSLFSSGSYNEQFF
TGCGCCAGCAGCTCCCTCTTTTCCAGCGGAAGTTACAATGAGCAGTTCTTC
>.|TRBV4-2|TRBJ2-3|TRBD2
CASSQETSGVTDTQYF
TGTGCCAGCAGCCAAGAAACTAGCGGGGTCACAGATACGCAGTATTTT
>once|TRBV5-6|TRBJ1-2|TRBD1
CASRYGTAYGYTF
TGTGCCAGCAGATACGGGACAGCCTATGGCTACACCTTC
>.|TRBV5-6|TRBJ1-2|TRBD1
CASSFRDRVNYGYTF
TGTGCCAGCAGCTTCCGGGACAGGGTGAACTATGGCTACACCTTC
>few|TRBV11-2|TRBJ2-1|TRBD2
CASSLERAGRAGSNEQFF
TGTGCCAGCAGCTTAGAAAGGGCCGGGAGGGCCGGATCGAATGAGCAGTTCTTC
>.|TRBV7-2|TRBJ2-5|.
CASSLGLLARAETQYF
TGTGCCAGCAGCTTAGGTCTACTAGCCCGAGCCGAGACCCAGTACTTC
>.|TRBV28|TRBJ1-4|TRBD1
CASSSPGTVTTNEKLFF
TGTGCCAGCAGTTCGCCCGGGACAGTCACAACTAATGAAAAACTGTTTTTT
>.|TRBV7-8|TRBJ1-5|TRBD1
CASRDRADNQPQHF
TGTGCCAGCAGAGACAGGGCAGACAATCAGCCCCAGCATTTT
>once|TRBV21-1|TRBJ2-1|.
CASSKVKREVSPYNEQFF
TGTGCCAGCAGCAAAGTAAAGCGGGAGGTGTCTCCCTACAATGAGCAGTTCTTC
>once|TRBV7-2|TRBJ2-7|.
CASSSSWGGANEQYF
TGTGCCAGCAGCTCCTCGTGGGGGGGCGCGAACGAGCAGTACTTC